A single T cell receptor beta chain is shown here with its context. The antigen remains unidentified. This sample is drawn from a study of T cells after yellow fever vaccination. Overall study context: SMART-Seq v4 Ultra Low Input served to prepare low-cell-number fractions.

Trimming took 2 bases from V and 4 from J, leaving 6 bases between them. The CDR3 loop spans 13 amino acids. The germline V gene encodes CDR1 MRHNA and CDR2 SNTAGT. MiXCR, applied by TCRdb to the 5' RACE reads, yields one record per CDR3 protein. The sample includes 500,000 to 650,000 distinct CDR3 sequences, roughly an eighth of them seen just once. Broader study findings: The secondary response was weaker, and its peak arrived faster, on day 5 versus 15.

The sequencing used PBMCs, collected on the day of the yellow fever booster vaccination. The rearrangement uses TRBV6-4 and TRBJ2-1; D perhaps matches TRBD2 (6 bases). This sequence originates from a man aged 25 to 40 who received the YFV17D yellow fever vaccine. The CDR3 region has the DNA TGTGCCAGCAGTGACGGGAGGTACAATGAGCAGTTCTTC. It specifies CASSDGRYNEQFF.